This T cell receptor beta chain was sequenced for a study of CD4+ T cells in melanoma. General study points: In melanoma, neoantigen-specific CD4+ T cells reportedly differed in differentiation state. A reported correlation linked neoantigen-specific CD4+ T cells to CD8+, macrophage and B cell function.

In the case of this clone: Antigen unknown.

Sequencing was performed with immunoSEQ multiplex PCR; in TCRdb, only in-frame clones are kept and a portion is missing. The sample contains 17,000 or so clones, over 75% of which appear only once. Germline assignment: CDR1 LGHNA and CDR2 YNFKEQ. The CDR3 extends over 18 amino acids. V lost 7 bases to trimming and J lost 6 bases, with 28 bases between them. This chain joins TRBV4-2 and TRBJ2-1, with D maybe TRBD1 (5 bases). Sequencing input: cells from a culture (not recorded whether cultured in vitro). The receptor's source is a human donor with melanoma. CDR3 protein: CASIWGGRAFVLGNEQFF. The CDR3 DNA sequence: TGTGCCAGCATCTGGGGTGGCAGGGCCTTCGTTTTGGGCAATGAGCAGTTCTTC.